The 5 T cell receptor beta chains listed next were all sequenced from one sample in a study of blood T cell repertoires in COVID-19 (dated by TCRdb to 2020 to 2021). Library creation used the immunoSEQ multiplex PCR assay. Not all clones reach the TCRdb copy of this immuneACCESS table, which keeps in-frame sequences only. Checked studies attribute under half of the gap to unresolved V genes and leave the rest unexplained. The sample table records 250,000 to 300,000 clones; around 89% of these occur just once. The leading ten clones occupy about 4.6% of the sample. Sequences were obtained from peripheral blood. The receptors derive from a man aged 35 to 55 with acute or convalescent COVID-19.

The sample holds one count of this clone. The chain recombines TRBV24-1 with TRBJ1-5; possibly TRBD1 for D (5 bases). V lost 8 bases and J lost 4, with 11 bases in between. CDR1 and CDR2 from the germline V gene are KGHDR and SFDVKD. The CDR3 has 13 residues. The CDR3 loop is CATNQGLNQPQHF. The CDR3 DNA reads TGTGCCACCAATCAGGGATTAAATCAGCCCCAGCATTTT.

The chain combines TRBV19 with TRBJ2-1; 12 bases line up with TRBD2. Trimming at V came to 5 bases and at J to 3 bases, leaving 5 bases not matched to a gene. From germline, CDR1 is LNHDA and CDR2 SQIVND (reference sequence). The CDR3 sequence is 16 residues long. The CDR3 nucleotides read TGTGCCAGTAGTCGGACTAGCGGGGTTCACTACAATGAGCAGTTCTTC. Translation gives CASSRTSGVHYNEQFF.

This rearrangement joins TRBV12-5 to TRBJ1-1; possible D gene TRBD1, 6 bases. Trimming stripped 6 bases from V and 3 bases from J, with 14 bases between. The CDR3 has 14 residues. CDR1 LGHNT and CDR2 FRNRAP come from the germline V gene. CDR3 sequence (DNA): TGTGCTAGTGGCCGGACAGTGTGGGACACTGAAGCTTTCTTT. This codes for CASGRTVWDTEAFF. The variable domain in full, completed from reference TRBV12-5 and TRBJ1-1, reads DARVTQTPRHKVTEMGQEVTMRCQPILGHNTVFWYRQTMMQGLELLAYFRNRAPLDDSGMPKDRFSAEMPDATLATLKIQPSEPRDSAVYFCASGRTVWDTEAFFGQGTRLTVV.

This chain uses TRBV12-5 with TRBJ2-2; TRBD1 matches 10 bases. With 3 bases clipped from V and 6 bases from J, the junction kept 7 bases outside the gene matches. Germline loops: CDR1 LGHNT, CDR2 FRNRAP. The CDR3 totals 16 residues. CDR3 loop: CASGLRWTGGAGELFF. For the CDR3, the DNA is TGTGCTAGTGGTTTACGTTGGACAGGGGGTGCCGGGGAGCTGTTTTTT.

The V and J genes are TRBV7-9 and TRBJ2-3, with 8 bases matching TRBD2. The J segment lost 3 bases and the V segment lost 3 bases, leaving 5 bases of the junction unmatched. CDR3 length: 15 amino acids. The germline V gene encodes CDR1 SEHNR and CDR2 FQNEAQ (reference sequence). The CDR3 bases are TGTGCCAGCAGCTTCCTCGGGGGGGCGACAGATACGCAGTATTTT. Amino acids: CASSFLGGATDTQYF. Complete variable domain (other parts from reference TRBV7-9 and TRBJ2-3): DTGVSQNPRHKITKRGQNVTFRCDPISEHNRLYWYRQTLGQGPEFLTYFQNEAQLEKSRLLSDRFSAERPKGSFSTLEIQRTEQGDSAMYLCASSFLGGATDTQYFGPGTRLTVL.